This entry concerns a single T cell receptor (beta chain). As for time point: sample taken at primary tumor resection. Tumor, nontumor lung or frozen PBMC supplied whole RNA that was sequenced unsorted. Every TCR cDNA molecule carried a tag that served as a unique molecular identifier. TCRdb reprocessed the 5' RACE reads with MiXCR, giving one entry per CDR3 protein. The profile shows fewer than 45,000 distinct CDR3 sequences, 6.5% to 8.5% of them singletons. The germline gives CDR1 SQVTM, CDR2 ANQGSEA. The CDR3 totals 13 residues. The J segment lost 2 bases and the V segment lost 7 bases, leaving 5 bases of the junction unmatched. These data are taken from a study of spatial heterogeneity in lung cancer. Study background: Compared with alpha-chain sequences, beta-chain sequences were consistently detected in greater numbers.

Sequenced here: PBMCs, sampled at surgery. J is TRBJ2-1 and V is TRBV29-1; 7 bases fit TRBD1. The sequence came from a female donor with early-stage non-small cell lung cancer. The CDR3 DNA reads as TGCAGCGCTGACACAGGGGCCTACAATGAGCAGTTCTTC. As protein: CSADTGAYNEQFF.